Listed here are 30 T cell receptor beta chains from one sample, sequenced in a study of OX40 agonist ivuxolimab in advanced cancers. Using immunoSEQ multiplex PCR, the repertoire was profiled, and TCRdb retains in-frame clones only, with some absent. The table includes roughly 63,000 clones, roughly 86% detected once. The input for sequencing was CD4+ or CD8+ T cells sorted from blood, taken in a trial of the OX40 agonist ivuxolimab. These receptors were obtained from an adult with an advanced solid tumor such as melanoma, head and neck, liver or kidney cancer.

This clone appeared a single time. This rearrangement joins TRBV9 to TRBJ1-6, with D unresolved. Per the germline V gene, CDR1 is SGDLS and CDR2 is YYNGEE. The CDR3 contains 14 residues. Trimming stripped 0 bases from V and 6 bases from J, with 7 bases between. The CDR3 DNA reads as TGTGCCAGCAGCGTAGAGTCGGTTAATTCACCCCTCCACTTT. It yields the protein CASSVESVNSPLHF. The variable domain in full, completed from reference TRBV9 and TRBJ1-6, reads DSGVTQTPKHLITATGQRVTLRCSPRSGDLSVYWYQQSLDQGLQFLIQYYNGEERAKGNILERFSAQQFPDLHSELNLSSLELGDSALYFCASSVESVNSPLHFGNGTRLTVT.

J is TRBJ1-5 and V is TRBV7-2; D remains ambiguous. This CDR3 comprises 18 residues. Germline-derived CDR1 and CDR2 are SGHTA and FQGNSA. The germline V and J ends were trimmed by 5 bases and 0 bases, with 20 bases remaining between them. The CDR3 region is CASSPGRGRTFSNQPQHF. The CDR3 nucleotides are TGTGCCAGCAGCCCTGGGCGCGGACGGACTTTTAGCAATCAGCCCCAGCATTTT.

The chain joins TRBV7-2 to TRBJ1-1, with D uncertain. This CDR3 region has 14 residues. Trimming shortened V by 5 bases and J by 1 base, and 11 bases separated the two germline ends. CDR1 and CDR2 (germline): SGHTA, FQGNSA. CDR3 in DNA: TGTGCCAGCAGCCCGCTTACCCAGAACACTGAAGCTTTCTTT. Its protein product is CASSPLTQNTEAFF.

The chain recombines TRBV5-4 with TRBJ2-7; TRBD1 matches 9 bases. In germline, CDR1 is SGHNT, CDR2 YYREEE (reference sequence). CDR3 length equals 16 residues. The V gene end was trimmed by 4 bases and the J gene end by 0 bases; junction bases not matched to a gene: 8. The CDR3 DNA follows: TGTGCCAGCAGCCCACGAGGGACAGGGAGCTCCTACGAGCAGTACTTC. Amino acid sequence: CASSPRGTGSSYEQYF.

The J gene is TRBJ1-1, the V gene TRBV11-2; TRBD1 aligns across 7 bases. CDR1 SGHAT and CDR2 FQNNGV come from the germline V gene. Trimming cost V 3 bases and J 10 bases; bases outside gene matches: 8. The CDR3 loop spans 13 amino acids. CDR3 sequence: CASSFNRGRRAFF. The CDR3 DNA reads TGTGCCAGCAGCTTCAACAGGGGACGAAGAGCTTTCTTT. Based on the CDR3 plus reference TRBV11-2 and TRBJ1-1, the full variable domain is EAGVAQSPRYKIIEKRQSVAFWCNPISGHATLYWYQQILGQGPKLLIQFQNNGVVDDSQLPKDRFSAERLKGVDSTLKIQPAKLEDSAVYLCASSFNRGRRAFFGQGTRLTVV.

This chain connects TRBV5-1 to TRBJ2-7; D might be TRBD2 (6 bases). This CDR3 is 14 amino acids long. Germline CDR1 reads SGHRS; CDR2 reads YFSETQ. Trimming took 4 bases from V and 4 from J, leaving 15 bases between them. The CDR3 here is CASSHRGAPYEQYF. In DNA form, the CDR3 reads TGCGCCAGCAGCCATCGCGGGGCCCCTTACGAGCAGTACTTC.

The chain is built from TRBV19 and TRBJ1-1; 8 bases map to TRBD1. This CDR3 is built from 14 residues. Per germline, CDR1 LNHDA and CDR2 SQIVND (reference sequence). J was trimmed by 2 bases and V by 11 bases; bases with no gene match: 10. The CDR3 DNA sequence: TGTGCCGCGGGGGTGGGACAGGAAAACACTGAAGCTTTCTTT. Encoded protein: CAAGVGQENTEAFF.

The chain is built from TRBV18 and TRBJ2-7, with 11 bases matching TRBD2. The ends lost 6 bases at V and 3 bases at J; junction bases unmatched: 13. Germline assignment: CDR1 KGHSH and CDR2 LQKENI. There are 17 residues in the CDR3. CDR3 sequence reads: CASSPQSSGGINYEQYF. The DNA of the CDR3 is TGTGCCAGCTCTCCCCAGTCTAGCGGGGGGATAAACTACGAGCAGTACTTC.

The chain links TRBV25-1 to TRBJ2-1; TRBD2 might be the D (6 bases). The ends were cut back, 3 bases at V and 6 bases at J, with 12 bases in the middle. Per the germline V gene, CDR1 is MGHDK and CDR2 is SYGVNS. CDR3 length equals 14 residues. The CDR3 DNA reads as TGTGCCAGCAGTGAGCGGAGGGCCGGCAATGAGCAGTTCTTC. Translated: CASSERRAGNEQFF. Variable domain in full (rest from reference TRBV25-1 and TRBJ2-1): EADIYQTPRYLVIGTGKKITLECSQTMGHDKMYWYQQDPGMELHLIHYSYGVNSTEKGDLSSESTVSRIRTEHFPLTLESARPSHTSQYLCASSERRAGNEQFFGPGTRLTVL.

V gene TRBV7-9 combines with J gene TRBJ2-4; possibly TRBD2 for D (6 bases). The ends were cut back, 0 bases at V and 10 bases at J, with 7 bases in the middle. The CDR3 is 12 residues long. Germline V gene lookup returns CDR1 SEHNR and CDR2 FQNEAQ (reference sequence). CDR3 sequence reads: CASSLAGTIQYF. In nucleotides, the CDR3 is TGTGCCAGCAGCTTAGCTGGGACTATTCAGTACTTC.

The chain combines TRBV18 with TRBJ2-7; no clear D. The germline V gene encodes CDR1 KGHSH and CDR2 LQKENI. The CDR3 is 12 amino acids. Trimming removed 1 base from V and 5 bases from J, with 6 bases in between. The CDR3 here is CASSPQADEQYF. The CDR3 region has the DNA TGTGCCAGCTCACCACAGGCAGACGAGCAGTACTTC.

J is TRBJ1-1 and V is TRBV5-1; no clear D. The germline V and J ends were trimmed by 0 bases and 3 bases, with 9 bases remaining between them. Germline V gene lookup returns CDR1 SGHRS and CDR2 YFSETQ. The CDR3 has 14 residues. In DNA form, the CDR3 reads TGCGCCAGCAGCTTGGGGCAGGTTGACACTGAAGCTTTCTTT. Its translation is CASSLGQVDTEAFF. The full variable domain, in which reference TRBV5-1 and TRBJ1-1 provide the parts outside the CDR3, is KAGVTQTPRYLIKTRGQQVTLSCSPISGHRSVSWYQQTPGQGLQFLFEYFSETQRNKGNFPGRFSGRQFSNSRSEMNVSTLELGDSALYLCASSLGQVDTEAFFGQGTRLTVV.

The chain couples TRBV5-1 to TRBJ2-7; tentative D call: TRBD1 (5 bases). V lost 3 bases, J lost 4 bases, and 14 bases lay in between. There are 14 residues in the CDR3. The V gene's germline CDR1 is SGHRS and CDR2 YFSETQ. In DNA, the CDR3 is TGCGCCAGCAGCTCGCCGGGTCAGGGTTACGAGCAGTACTTC. Translating it yields CASSSPGQGYEQYF.

The chain carries TRBV2 and TRBJ1-4, with 7 bases aligning to TRBD1. The germline gives CDR1 SNHLY, CDR2 FYNNEI. The CDR3 spans 14 residues. The junction had 10 bases not matched to a gene; V was cut back by 7 bases and J by 8 bases. The CDR3 sequence: CASIPGRGEEKLFF. DNA of the CDR3: TGTGCCAGCATCCCAGGCAGGGGGGAAGAAAAACTGTTTTTT.

The V call is TRBV9, the J call TRBJ1-4; tentative D call: TRBD1 (5 bases). Germline V gene sequence: CDR1 SGDLS, CDR2 YYNGEE. V was pared by 2 bases and J by 0 bases, with 14 bases between. The CDR3 runs to 17 residues. CDR3 protein: CASSVGRQAATNEKLFF. The CDR3 nucleotides read TGTGCCAGCAGCGTGGGACGTCAAGCCGCAACTAATGAAAAACTGTTTTTT. Full variable domain (rest looked up from reference TRBV9 and TRBJ1-4): DSGVTQTPKHLITATGQRVTLRCSPRSGDLSVYWYQQSLDQGLQFLIQYYNGEERAKGNILERFSAQQFPDLHSELNLSSLELGDSALYFCASSVGRQAATNEKLFFGSGTQLSVL.

The chain joins TRBV4-1 to TRBJ2-7, with D tentatively TRBD2 (6 bases). V lost 0 bases, J lost 3 bases, and 15 bases lay in between. CDR3 length: 16 residues. From germline, CDR1 is MGHRA and CDR2 YSYEKL. The CDR3 DNA reads TGCGCCAGCAGCCAAGATACGGGGGTCCAACTCTACGAGCAGTACTTC. Translated, it gives CASSQDTGVQLYEQYF.

V and J are TRBV7-9 and TRBJ2-5; TRBD1 aligns across 8 bases. Germline V gene sequence: CDR1 SEHNR, CDR2 FQNEAQ (reference sequence). This CDR3 contains 13 residues. Unmatched junction bases numbered 3, after V lost 6 bases and J lost 3 bases. CDR3 sequence reads: CASRYRGEETQYF. CDR3 in DNA: TGTGCCAGCAGGTACAGGGGGGAAGAGACCCAGTACTTC.

This clone was found once. The chain uses TRBV19 and TRBJ1-2; D not certain. The CDR3 extends over 16 amino acids. The V end was cut by 5 bases, the J end by 11 bases, with 27 bases between. Germline-derived CDR1 and CDR2 are LNHDA and SQIVND (reference sequence). Here the CDR3 reads CASSEGNSPPLYGYTF. The CDR3 DNA reads as TGTGCCAGTAGTGAAGGGAATTCACCACCCCTCTACGGGTACACCTTC.

This clone was counted once. The CDR3, as DNA: TGCGCCAGCAGCTTGGTGTCGTCCGCGACAGCCGCGGGCTACGAGCAGTACTTC. It codes for CASSLVSSATAAGYEQYF. This chain uses TRBV5-1 with TRBJ2-7; D is perhaps TRBD1 or TRBD2 (5 bases each). V lost 0 bases and J 3 bases, leaving 22 bases between the germline ends. The CDR3 spans 18 residues. The germline V gene encodes CDR1 SGHRS and CDR2 YFSETQ.

The chain combines TRBV6-1 with TRBJ2-7; maybe TRBD1 (7 bases). Germline V gene lookup returns CDR1 MNHNS and CDR2 SASEGT. With 4 bases removed from V and 2 bases from J, the gap between germline ends came to 18 bases. The CDR3 contains 16 residues. The CDR3 sequence: CASSAYGAGGTYEQYF. CDR3 DNA sequence: TGTGCCAGCAGTGCCTATGGGGCAGGGGGGACCTACGAGCAGTACTTC.

The chain joins TRBV11-2 to TRBJ2-5; TRBD1 might be the D (7 bases). The J call may be mistaken, given a closer DNA end match to TRBJ2-7. Germline V gives CDR1 SGHAT, CDR2 FQNNGV. This CDR3 is built from 14 residues. CDR3 loop: CASSPQGGTYEQYF. The CDR3 DNA sequence: TGTGCCAGCAGCCCCCAGGGGGGAACCTACGAGCAGTACTTC.

This chain links TRBV6-5 with TRBJ1-6; unclear D gene. V gave up 0 bases and J gave up 7 bases, with 10 bases separating them. This CDR3 contains 15 residues. Germline V gene sequence: CDR1 MNHEY, CDR2 SVGAGI. CDR3 in DNA: TGTGCCAGCAGTTACTCGAAGGGATACAATTCACCCCTCCACTTT. Translation gives CASSYSKGYNSPLHF.

This chain links TRBV18 with TRBJ1-5, with a possible D match to TRBD1 (6 bases). V lost 1 base and J 7 bases, leaving 11 bases between the germline ends. The CDR3 is made up of 14 amino acids. Germline CDR1 is KGHSH and CDR2 is LQKENI. The CDR3 reads CASSPHRDRQPQHF. The CDR3 coding sequence is TGTGCCAGCTCACCACACAGGGACCGACAGCCCCAGCATTTT.

The chain joins TRBV2 to TRBJ2-4; D is tentatively TRBD1 or TRBD2 (5 bases each). Germline V gives CDR1 SNHLY, CDR2 FYNNEI. V was clipped by 6 bases and J by 0 bases, with 9 bases between them. CDR3 length: 14 residues. The CDR3 here is CASRRDLAKNIQYF. In nucleotides, the CDR3 is TGTGCCAGCAGAAGGGACCTAGCCAAAAACATTCAGTACTTC. Full variable domain (rest looked up from reference TRBV2 and TRBJ2-4): EPEVTQTPSHQVTQMGQEVILRCVPISNHLYFYWYRQILGQKVEFLVSFYNNEISEKSEIFDDQFSVERPDGSNFTLKIRSTKLEDSAMYFCASRRDLAKNIQYFGAGTRLSVL.

V and J are TRBV5-1 and TRBJ2-3, with 10 bases matching TRBD1. Germline V CDR1 and CDR2: SGHRS, YFSETQ. There are 17 residues in the CDR3. The V segment lost 3 bases and the J segment 0 bases; nucleotides outside the gene matches: 7. CDR3 region: CASSSKTGGWSTDTQYF. The CDR3 DNA sequence: TGCGCCAGCAGCTCCAAGACAGGGGGCTGGAGCACAGATACGCAGTATTTT.

The rearrangement uses TRBV7-9 and TRBJ2-3, with no clear D. The CDR3 loop spans 16 amino acids. The germline V gene encodes CDR1 SEHNR and CDR2 FQNEAQ (reference sequence). V gave up 0 bases and J gave up 5 bases, with 15 bases separating them. The CDR3 nucleotides are TGTGCCAGCAGCTTAGCGGGGAAAATTTCTAGAGATACGCAGTATTTT. Translated: CASSLAGKISRDTQYF. The variable domain in full, completed from reference TRBV7-9 and TRBJ2-3, reads DTGVSQNPRHKITKRGQNVTFRCDPISEHNRLYWYRQTLGQGPEFLTYFQNEAQLEKSRLLSDRFSAERPKGSFSTLEIQRTEQGDSAMYLCASSLAGKISRDTQYFGPGTRLTVL.

V usage is TRBV11-2 and J usage is TRBJ1-3; 7 nucleotides align to TRBD1. V lost 4 bases, J lost 2 bases, and 5 bases stayed unmatched. The CDR3 is made up of 15 amino acids. CDR1 is SGHAT and CDR2 is FQNNGV in the germline V gene. The CDR3 here is CASSSQGGAGNTIYF. DNA of the CDR3: TGTGCCAGCAGCTCTCAGGGGGGAGCTGGAAACACCATATATTTT.

The chain employs TRBV19 and TRBJ1-2; D not resolved. The CDR3 is 15 amino acids. V was clipped by 6 bases and J by 1 base, with 15 bases between them. The germline CDR1 and CDR2 sequences are LNHDA and SQIVND (reference sequence). For the CDR3, the DNA is TGTGCCAGTAGAAACGAGTTTCGGGTTAACTATGGCTACACCTTC. Translating gives CASRNEFRVNYGYTF.

This clone has only a few counts. This rearrangement joins TRBV5-6 to TRBJ2-7, with D possibly TRBD2 on 6 matching bases. Germline CDR1 and CDR2: SGHDT and YYEEEE. This CDR3 is 15 amino acids long. V lost 4 bases, J lost 2 bases, and 16 bases lay in between. The CDR3 nucleotides are TGTGCCAGCAGCCCTGGGACTCCGGGGGCCTACGAGCAGTACTTC. It encodes CASSPGTPGAYEQYF.

The chain couples TRBV2 to TRBJ2-5, with D possibly matching TRBD1 (6 bases). The CDR3 has 15 residues. Germline V CDR1 and CDR2: SNHLY, FYNNEI. Between the trimmed V and J ends, which lost 6 bases and 1 base, there was a span of 15 bases. The CDR3 DNA is TGTGCCAGCAGGCCGTCCGGGACAACCCAAGAGACCCAGTACTTC. Its translation is CASRPSGTTQETQYF.